This TCR beta chain was captured in a study of T cells in Graves' hyperthyroidism and ophthalmopathy. Amplified regions were TCR beta CDR3 sequences from RNA transcripts. The HTBI set primed first-round TCR CDR3 RT-PCR. From the multiplex PCR reads, TCRdb called clonotypes with MiXCR, one entry per CDR3 protein. The sample consists of 700,000 to 950,000 distinct CDR3 sequences, about 35% of them appearing once. This clonotype appeared a few times. The TCR comes from a woman aged 40 to 50 with Graves' hyperthyroidism. Sequenced: blood.

The CDR3 bases are TGTGCCAGCAGTGAAGCTACGGGGACTCAGCCCCAGCATTTT. This encodes CASSEATGTQPQHF. V is TRBV6-5 and J is TRBJ1-5; TRBD1 is a possible D gene (5 bases). The V gene lost 5 bases and the J gene lost 6 bases, with 14 bases spanning the gap. The CDR3 is made up of 14 amino acids. Germline V gene lookup returns CDR1 MNHEY and CDR2 SVGAGI.